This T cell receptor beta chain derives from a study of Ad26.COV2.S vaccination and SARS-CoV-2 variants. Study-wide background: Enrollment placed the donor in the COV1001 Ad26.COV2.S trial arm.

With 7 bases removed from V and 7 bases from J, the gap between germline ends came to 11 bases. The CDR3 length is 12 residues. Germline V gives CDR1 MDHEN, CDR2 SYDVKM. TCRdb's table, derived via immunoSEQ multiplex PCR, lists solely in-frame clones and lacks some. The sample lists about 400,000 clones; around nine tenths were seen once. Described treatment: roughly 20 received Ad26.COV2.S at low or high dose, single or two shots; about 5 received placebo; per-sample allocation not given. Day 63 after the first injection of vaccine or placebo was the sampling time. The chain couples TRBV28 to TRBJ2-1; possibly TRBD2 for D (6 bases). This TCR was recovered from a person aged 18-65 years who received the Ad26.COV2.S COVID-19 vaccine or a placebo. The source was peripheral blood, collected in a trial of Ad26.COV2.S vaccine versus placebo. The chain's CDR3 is CASTPGRNEQFF. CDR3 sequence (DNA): TGTGCCAGCACTCCAGGGAGGAATGAGCAGTTCTTC.